The 12 T cell receptor beta chains presented below share a single source sample, sequenced in a study of Tregs in tolerant kidney transplant recipients. The protocol was immunoSEQ multiplex PCR, while the TCRdb copy is restricted to in-frame clones and leaves out a portion. The table includes about 240,000 clones, 84% detected once. Sequencing was carried out using CD4+ T cells from blood. Source of these receptors: a human donor in good health.

The chain has TRBV6-5 and TRBJ2-2; a weak D match, TRBD1 (6 bases). The germline V gene encodes CDR1 MNHEY and CDR2 SVGAGI. The CDR3 length is 16 residues. V was clipped by 0 bases and J by 5 bases, with 13 bases between them. CDR3 bases: TGTGCCAGCAGTTACTCGATTCGCAGGGGTACCGGGGAGCTGTTTTTT. As protein: CASSYSIRRGTGELFF.

V gene TRBV30 combines with J gene TRBJ1-5; D is possibly TRBD1 (5 bases). The ends were cut back, 5 bases at V and 4 bases at J, with 6 bases in the middle. The CDR3 is 11 residues long. Per germline, CDR1 GTSNPN and CDR2 SVGIG (reference sequence). CDR3 DNA sequence: TGTGCCTGGGGGGGAAATCAGCCCCAGCATTTT. It yields the protein CAWGGNQPQHF.

The gene calls are TRBV27 and TRBJ2-7, with D unclear. CDR1 is MNHEY and CDR2 is SMNVEV in the germline V gene (reference sequence). The CDR3 runs 16 residues. The V end lost 5 bases, the J end lost 3 bases, and 20 bases lay between the germline ends. In DNA, the CDR3 is TGTGCCAGCAGTCGAACCGTTCTCGGCTCTTTCTACGAGCAGTACTTC. Residues: CASSRTVLGSFYEQYF.

The chain combines TRBV5-1 with TRBJ2-5, with 12 bases lining up with TRBD2. J lost 1 base, V lost 3 bases, and 7 bases had no gene match. From germline, CDR1 is SGHRS and CDR2 YFSETQ. The CDR3 runs to 17 residues. The CDR3 nucleotides read TGCGCCAGCAGCTCGCTACTAGCGGGAGGCTTCCAAGAGACCCAGTACTTC. Its protein is CASSSLLAGGFQETQYF.

This clone was detected only once. Likely a read error: the CDR3 ends without its conserved phenylalanine or tryptophan. This chain joins TRBV19 and TRBJ1-5, with D unresolved. V lost 4 bases, J lost 4 bases, and 11 bases lay in between. CDR3 length: 14 residues. In germline, CDR1 is LNHDA, CDR2 SQIVND (reference sequence). CDR3 protein: CASSTQTVNQPQHL. DNA of the CDR3: TGTGCCAGTAGTACCCAGACCGTTAATCAGCCCCAGCATCTT.

The chain links TRBV18 to TRBJ2-1; D might be TRBD1 (6 bases). CDR1 and CDR2 (germline): KGHSH, LQKENI. The CDR3 is 15 amino acids. The V gene lost 3 bases and the J gene lost 10 bases, with 19 bases spanning the gap. The CDR3 here is CASSPFRGGEVEQFF. The CDR3 region has the DNA TGTGCCAGCTCACCCTTTAGAGGGGGAGAAGTCGAGCAGTTCTTC.

The chain couples TRBV30 to TRBJ2-5; 8 bases fit TRBD1. Germline assignment: CDR1 GTSNPN and CDR2 SVGIG (reference sequence). This CDR3 is built from 13 residues. The J segment lost 3 bases and the V segment lost 8 bases, leaving 8 bases of the junction unmatched. The DNA for the CDR3 is TGTGCCGTCGGAAGGACAGGGAAAGAGACCCAGTACTTC. Residues: CAVGRTGKETQYF.

The chain uses TRBV6-1 and TRBJ1-1, with D unclear. Trimming pared 7 bases from V and 5 bases from J, leaving 17 bases between. The CDR3 runs to 14 residues. Germline values: CDR1 MNHNS, CDR2 SASEGT. The CDR3 DNA follows: TGTGCCAGCACTGCCAGAGTGAAAAGGACTGAAGCTTTCTTT. Its protein product is CASTARVKRTEAFF.

The gene calls are TRBV5-4 and TRBJ2-5, with TRBD2 matching over 11 bases. V trimming: 1 base; J trimming: 2 bases; junction bases outside the gene matches: 1. Germline V gives CDR1 SGHNT, CDR2 YYREEE (reference sequence). The CDR3 is made up of 15 amino acids. This CDR3 is CASSLTSGSQETQYF. Written as DNA, the CDR3 is TGTGCCAGCAGCTTGACTAGCGGGAGTCAAGAGACCCAGTACTTC.

The chain uses TRBV7-3 and TRBJ2-1; D is uncertain. The V gene lost 1 base and the J gene lost 3 bases, with 7 bases spanning the gap. Per the germline V gene, CDR1 is SGHTA and CDR2 is FQGTGA. CDR3 size: 14 residues. CDR3 DNA: TGTGCCAGCAGCTTAATCCCCCACTACAATGAGCAGTTCTTC. It yields the protein CASSLIPHYNEQFF.

This chain links TRBV18 with TRBJ2-3; D call uncertain. This CDR3 has 13 residues. Germline V gene lookup returns CDR1 KGHSH and CDR2 LQKENI. Between the trimmed V and J ends, which lost 5 bases and 7 bases, there was a span of 13 bases. The CDR3 sequence is CASSFDTVNTQYF. In DNA, the CDR3 is TGTGCCAGCTCATTTGACACGGTGAATACGCAGTATTTT.

The rearrangement uses TRBV11-1 and TRBJ2-7; D perhaps matches TRBD1 (7 bases). Germline V gives CDR1 SGHAT, CDR2 FQDESV (reference sequence). V was clipped by 4 bases and J by 4 bases, with 14 bases between them. The CDR3 covers 14 residues. The CDR3 DNA is TGTGCCAGCAGCTCCGGAGGGGGCAGGTACGAGCAGTACTTC. This sequence encodes CASSSGGGRYEQYF.